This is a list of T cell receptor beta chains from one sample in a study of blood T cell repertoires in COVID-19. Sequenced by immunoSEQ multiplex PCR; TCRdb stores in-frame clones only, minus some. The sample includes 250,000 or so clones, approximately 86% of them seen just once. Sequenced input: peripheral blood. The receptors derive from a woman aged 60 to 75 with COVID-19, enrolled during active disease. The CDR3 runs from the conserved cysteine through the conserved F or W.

CATSRTGQHNQPQHF | 15 | TRBV15
CASSFGLAGEDEQFF | 15 | TRBV7-9
CASSLRRSGNTIYF | 14 | TRBV27
CASSQKGGSGYTF | 13 | TRBV4-3
CASSPGTVLNEQFF | 14 | TRBV5-1
CASSLGGSSGNTIYF | 15 | TRBV5-1
CASSAELRNTEAFF | 14 | TRBV9
CASSYGGGYSYEQYF | 15 | TRBV6-6
CASTKGQGHQPQHF | 14 | TRBV28
CASSSGPRRGQFF | 13 | TRBV5-1
CASSRASGAGNTIYF | 15 | TRBV3-1/TRBV3-2
CASSPLAGEYNEQFF | 15 | TRBV6-5
CASSRGPEYEQYF | 13 | TRBV19
CAISESIGLAGVSEQYF | 17 | TRBV10-3
CASSEASFNYGYTF | 14 | TRBV6-1
CASTRDSQVTEQYF | 14 | TRBV9
CASSQDPGSGQPQHF | 15 | TRBV3-1/TRBV3-2
CASSLGTGSYEQYF | 14 | TRBV4-2
CASSRNRRGNNEQFF | 15 | TRBV19
CASSNYRVRGNYGYTF | 16 | TRBV6-5
CASSYRGAPEAFF | 13 | TRBV3-1/TRBV3-2
CASSRGGQRYEQYF | 14 | TRBV5-1
CASSQDVPRGGAYNEQFF | 18 | TRBV4-3
CASSQLATGSYGYTF | 15 | TRBV3-1/TRBV3-2
CASLRGQFRTGNTIYF | 16 | TRBV2
CASSLRGLGSPLHF | 14 | TRBV6-5
CASSLPTGGTEAFF | 14 | TRBV7-9
CASSSQRLGGNTIYF | 15 | TRBV7-8
CASSPRGQGDEKLFF | 15 | TRBV18
CASSLGQGDGTQYF | 14 | TRBV7-6
CASSFLGGSGELFF | 14 | TRBV27
CASSTPGLASAGEQYF | 16 | TRBV19
CASSIQGAETQYF | 13 | TRBV19
CSARGLHGNTIYF | 13 | TRBV29-1
CAIGLAGDEQFF | 12 | TRBV10-3
CASSEQAANTGELFF | 15 | TRBV10-1
CASSPQDNLPYEQYF | 15 | TRBV7-2
CATSDRTGLAAFAEQFF | 17 | TRBV24-1
CASSPNPGSRGDGYTF | 16 | TRBV27
CASSQARSYGYTF | 13 | TRBV14
CASSIVGLAGGETQYF | 16 | TRBV19